The 2 T cell receptor beta chains in this list originate from one sample, sequenced in a study of blood T cell repertoires in COVID-19. Clones were sequenced by immunoSEQ multiplex PCR, and TCRdb holds only the in-frame ones, with some missing. The sample has fewer than 200,000 clones, roughly 80% seen once. Material: PBMCs or T cells enriched from blood (not recorded which). These receptors were collected from a woman aged 50 to 60 who had recovered from COVID-19.

This chain links TRBV29-1 with TRBJ1-2, with D uncertain. The CDR3 extends over 12 amino acids. Trimming removed 0 bases at V and 6 bases at J, with 8 bases between. Germline CDR1 and CDR2: SQVTM and ANQGSEA. The CDR3 DNA sequence: TGCAGCGTTGAAGATCTTCTCGATGGCTACACCTTC. It is translated as CSVEDLLDGYTF.

The CDR3 sequence is CASKLDTEAFF. The CDR3 DNA follows: TGCGCCAGCAAGCTTGACACTGAAGCTTTCTTT. V usage is TRBV5-1 and J usage is TRBJ1-1; no firm D call. Germline V gene lookup returns CDR1 SGHRS and CDR2 YFSETQ. Trimming pared 6 bases from V and 3 bases from J, leaving 6 bases between. The CDR3 has 11 residues.